This entry features one TCR beta chain sequence. This specimen belongs to a study of cytomegalovirus exposure and HLA in healthy donors. About the study: Among the approximately 430 donors who were genotyped, about 80% fell in the genetic ancestry cluster that is associated with self-reported Caucasian donors.

A multiplex PCR was run with 60 Vbeta primers and 13 Jbeta primers. Some clones are missing from TCRdb's copy, which holds only in-frame ones; the method was immunoSEQ multiplex PCR. The data show about 110,000 clones, 50% to 70% seen once. Specimen: PBMCs. This TCR derives from a man younger than 45 in good health and CMV-seropositive.

The CDR3 loop reads CASGQGARQPQHF. CDR3 DNA: TGTGCCAGCGGACAGGGGGCCAGACAGCCCCAGCATTTT. The chain uses TRBV6-5 and TRBJ1-5; 11 nucleotides match TRBD1. Germline trimming cut 8 bases from V and 7 bases from J; bases unmatched to any gene: 4. Germline lookup yields CDR1 MNHEY and CDR2 SVGAGI. The CDR3 contains 13 residues.